Below, one T cell receptor (beta chain) is given with its context. The antigen is undetermined. This record comes from a study of vaccination effects on CD4 cells after COVID-19. Trimming took 4 bases from V and 5 from J; bases not matched to a gene: 8. The CDR3 totals 17 residues. CDR1 and CDR2 (germline): SGDLS, YYNGEE. Ahead of sequencing, the ViraFEST assay grew antigen-specific CD4+ T cells using viral peptide pools. Researchers isolated CD4+ T cells once less than twelve days of culture had elapsed. Absence of prior SARS-CoV-2 infection characterized the vaccine recipients, who showed negative nucleocapsid antibodies. Sequenced by immunoSEQ multiplex PCR; TCRdb stores in-frame clones only, minus some. The sample has some 77,000 clones; under 75% are singletons.

The input for sequencing was CD4+ T cells from PBMCs cultured with HCoV-OC43 spike peptides, taken before COVID-19 vaccination. This sample's subset: HCoV-OC43 spike overlapping peptide pool stimulation. This chain connects TRBV9 to TRBJ2-5; 16 nucleotides match TRBD2. The receptor was derived from a human donor who received a COVID-19 vaccine. CDR3 residues: CASSSGTSGGAAETQYF. The DNA for the CDR3 is TGTGCCAGCAGCTCCGGGACTAGCGGGGGGGCGGCTGAGACCCAGTACTTC. Full variable domain (missing parts from reference TRBV9 and TRBJ2-5): DSGVTQTPKHLITATGQRVTLRCSPRSGDLSVYWYQQSLDQGLQFLIQYYNGEERAKGNILERFSAQQFPDLHSELNLSSLELGDSALYFCASSSGTSGGAAETQYFGPGTRLLVL.